Below are 28 T cell receptor beta chains sequenced from a single sample in a study of regulatory dendritic cells for organ transplantation. Only in-frame clones appear in the TCRdb table, and some are missing; sequencing was by immunoSEQ multiplex PCR. The data show tens of thousands of clones, about 90% seen once. Sequencing used naive CD8+ T cells from blood. Documented subset: CD45RA+ naive T cells. The receptors come from a human donor in good health.

This chain joins TRBV20-1 and TRBJ1-1, with D unclear. The CDR3 length is 11 residues. V was shortened by 5 bases and J by 3 bases, with 7 bases between the two germline ends. The germline V gene has CDR1 DFQATT and CDR2 SNEGSKA (reference sequence). CDR3 protein: CSAQDYTEAFF. DNA for the CDR3: TGCAGTGCTCAAGACTACACTGAAGCTTTCTTT.

This clone was seen once. The rearrangement uses TRBV29-1 and TRBJ2-3, with a tentative D call TRBD2 (5 bases). V gave up 2 bases and J gave up 3 bases, with 9 bases separating them. This CDR3 spans 13 amino acids. Germline loops: CDR1 SQVTM, CDR2 ANQGSEA. CDR3 DNA sequence: TGCAGCGTTGAATTGGGAGCGACAGATACGCAGTATTTT. Amino acid sequence: CSVELGATDTQYF.

The chain is built from TRBV6-5 and TRBJ2-3; tentative D call: TRBD1 (5 bases). The CDR3 loop spans 14 amino acids. The germline CDR1 and CDR2 sequences are MNHEY and SVGAGI. V was trimmed by 2 bases and J by 1 base, leaving 7 bases between them. CDR3 nucleotide sequence: TGTGCCAGCAGTTACGGGGCAGGCACAGATACGCAGTATTTT. It yields the protein CASSYGAGTDTQYF.

The chain couples TRBV6-5 to TRBJ2-5, with a weak D call TRBD1 (6 bases). The ends were cut back, 3 bases at V and 9 bases at J, with 17 bases in the middle. Looked up from germline, CDR1 is MNHEY and CDR2 is SVGAGI. The CDR3 extends over 14 amino acids. CDR3 DNA sequence: TGTGCCAGCAGTTATACGGGGAACACAGGGCCCCAGTACTTC. Translated: CASSYTGNTGPQYF.

V is TRBV11-1 and J is TRBJ2-5, with TRBD1 identical over 7 bases. Per the germline V gene, CDR1 is SGHAT and CDR2 is FQDESV (reference sequence). This CDR3 spans 16 amino acids. The trim removed 3 bases at V and 3 bases at J, leaving 10 bases unmatched. CDR3 loop: CASSFLSDGTEETQYF. The CDR3 bases are TGTGCCAGCAGCTTCCTATCCGACGGGACAGAAGAGACCCAGTACTTC.

CDR3 amino acids: CASNPAGGDGETQYF. Written as DNA, the CDR3 is TGTGCCAGCAACCCCGCGGGGGGTGATGGGGAGACCCAGTACTTC. This sequence joins TRBV7-9 and TRBJ2-5, with 8 positions matching TRBD2. J lost 5 bases, V lost 7 bases, and 12 bases had no gene match. The CDR3 is 15 residues long. The germline CDR1 and CDR2 sequences are SEHNR and FQNEAQ (reference sequence).

This chain uses TRBV18 with TRBJ1-1; 8 nucleotides line up with TRBD1. Germline-derived CDR1 and CDR2 are KGHSH and LQKENI. Losses at the gene ends were 3 bases for V and 5 bases for J; bases not matched to a gene: 5. The CDR3 has 14 amino acids. As DNA, the CDR3 is TGTGCCAGCTCACCGTATCAGGGGGCGACTGAAGCTTTCTTT. It codes for CASSPYQGATEAFF.

The chain has TRBV7-2 and TRBJ2-3; 13 bases match TRBD2. This CDR3 contains 15 residues. Germline CDR1 and CDR2: SGHTA and FQGNSA. The trim removed 6 bases at V and 3 bases at J, leaving 3 bases unmatched. CDR3 bases: TGTGCCAGCAGTCAGGGACTAGCGGGGACAGATACGCAGTATTTT. Amino acids: CASSQGLAGTDTQYF.

The chain joins TRBV6-1 to TRBJ2-7; D gene unclear. V lost 2 bases to trimming and J lost 0 bases, with 5 bases between them. Germline loops: CDR1 MNHNS, CDR2 SASEGT. The CDR3 consists of 13 residues. The CDR3 spells CASSESNSYEQYF. CDR3 DNA sequence: TGTGCCAGCAGTGAATCGAACTCCTACGAGCAGTACTTC.

The CDR3 loop is CASSEGPLTSYNSPLHF. In DNA form, the CDR3 reads TGTGCCAGCAGTGAGGGGCCGCTTACTTCCTATAATTCACCCCTCCACTTT. The chain combines TRBV6-4 with TRBJ1-6; D may be TRBD1 (5 bases). CDR1 is MRHNA, CDR2 SNTAGT, per germline. The CDR3 has 17 amino acids. The V gene lost 3 bases and the J gene lost 1 base, with 13 bases spanning the gap.

The gene calls are TRBV9 and TRBJ1-2; no clear D gene. Trimming cost V 0 bases and J 11 bases, with 8 bases left between them. The CDR3 is made up of 11 amino acids. Germline lookup yields CDR1 SGDLS and CDR2 YYNGEE. Here the CDR3 reads CASSVATEYTF. CDR3 coding DNA: TGTGCCAGCAGCGTAGCTACGGAATACACCTTC. The whole variable domain, remainder taken from reference TRBV9 and TRBJ1-2, is DSGVTQTPKHLITATGQRVTLRCSPRSGDLSVYWYQQSLDQGLQFLIQYYNGEERAKGNILERFSAQQFPDLHSELNLSSLELGDSALYFCASSVATEYTFGSGTRLTVV.

V gene TRBV7-2 combines with J gene TRBJ2-3; TRBD2 matches at 12 bases. This CDR3 is 15 amino acids long. V gave up 5 bases and J gave up 4 bases; unmatched junction bases: 4. Looked up from germline, CDR1 is SGHTA and CDR2 is FQGNSA. The CDR3 bases are TGTGCCAGCAGCCTCCTAGCGGGGGGGCCAGATACGCAGTATTTT. Protein product: CASSLLAGGPDTQYF.

V usage is TRBV21-1 and J usage is TRBJ2-7; the tabulated D call, TRBD1, remains unverified against the DNA. TRBV21-1 is recorded as a pseudogene. The CDR3 runs to 16 residues. In DNA, the CDR3 is TGTGCCAGCAGCAAAGGGTTCAGGCTGGGCGCCTACGAGCAGTACTTC. Translating gives CASSKGFRLGAYEQYF.

The V gene is TRBV30, the J gene TRBJ2-2; 14 nucleotides agree with TRBD2. Germline lookup yields CDR1 GTSNPN and CDR2 SVGIG (reference sequence). The CDR3 runs 17 residues. With 5 bases clipped from V and 5 bases from J, the junction kept 10 bases outside the gene matches. The CDR3 protein is CAWEPGTSGSSTGELFF. DNA for the CDR3: TGTGCCTGGGAGCCCGGGACTAGCGGGAGCAGTACCGGGGAGCTGTTTTTT.

The chain is built from TRBV9 and TRBJ2-1; D ambiguous. The germline V gene encodes CDR1 SGDLS and CDR2 YYNGEE. The CDR3 sequence is 11 residues long. The V gene lost 7 bases and the J gene lost 7 bases, with 9 bases spanning the gap. This CDR3 reads CASGPWNEQFF. For the CDR3, the DNA is TGTGCCAGCGGCCCCTGGAATGAGCAGTTCTTC. The full variable domain, in which reference TRBV9 and TRBJ2-1 provide the parts outside the CDR3, is DSGVTQTPKHLITATGQRVTLRCSPRSGDLSVYWYQQSLDQGLQFLIQYYNGEERAKGNILERFSAQQFPDLHSELNLSSLELGDSALYFCASGPWNEQFFGPGTRLTVL.

CDR3 protein: CASTITARTHQPQHF. The CDR3 DNA reads TGTGCCAGCACCATTACCGCCCGAACTCATCAGCCCCAGCATTTT. The chain combines TRBV28 with TRBJ1-5; unclear D gene. Trimming pared 7 bases from V and 5 bases from J, leaving 18 bases between. Germline CDR1 reads MDHEN; CDR2 reads SYDVKM. This CDR3 region has 15 residues. Variable domain in full (rest from reference TRBV28 and TRBJ1-5): DVKVTQSSRYLVKRTGEKVFLECVQDMDHENMFWYRQDPGLGLRLIYFSYDVKMKEKGDIPEGYSVSREKKERFSLILESASTNQTSMYLCASTITARTHQPQHFGDGTRLSIL.

This clone was seen once. The CDR3 nucleotides read TGTGCCAGCAGCTTAGCAATTAATCAGCCCCAGCATTTT. It encodes CASSLAINQPQHF. The chain couples TRBV7-2 to TRBJ1-5; D ambiguous. V was trimmed by 0 bases and J by 4 bases, leaving 4 bases between them. CDR3 size: 13 residues. The V gene's germline CDR1 is SGHTA and CDR2 FQGNSA.

This sequence joins TRBV9 and TRBJ1-1; possible D gene TRBD1, 6 bases. The CDR3 totals 12 residues. Germline-derived CDR1 and CDR2 are SGDLS and YYNGEE. Trimming stripped 3 bases from V and 11 bases from J, with 14 bases between. CDR3 residues: CASSAAGGDAFF. Here the CDR3 DNA reads TGTGCCAGCAGCGCGGCGGGGGGCGACGCTTTCTTT.

The V gene is TRBV7-9, the J gene TRBJ1-1, with 7 bases fitting TRBD1. The CDR3 spans 14 residues. From germline, CDR1 is SEHNR and CDR2 FQNEAQ (reference sequence). V dropped 5 bases and J dropped 0; count of bases not matched to a gene: 3. The CDR3 DNA reads TGTGCCAGCAGCGTAGGACAGGTGAACACTGAAGCTTTCTTT. Its protein product is CASSVGQVNTEAFF.

V usage is TRBV27 and J usage is TRBJ1-1, with D perhaps TRBD1 (5 bases). The CDR3 is made up of 16 amino acids. V was clipped by 6 bases and J by 4 bases, with 21 bases between them. Germline V CDR1 and CDR2: MNHEY, SMNVEV (reference sequence). The CDR3 loop is CASSDPRGGRSTEAFF. In DNA, the CDR3 is TGTGCCAGCAGCGACCCTCGTGGGGGACGTAGCACTGAAGCTTTCTTT.

The chain combines TRBV5-4 with TRBJ2-5, with 8 bases that match TRBD2. Per germline, CDR1 SGHNT and CDR2 YYREEE (reference sequence). CDR3 length equals 15 residues. V lost 2 bases and J lost 2; bases outside the gene matches: 5. CDR3 sequence reads: CASSFFGGAQETQYF. The CDR3 coding sequence is TGTGCCAGCAGCTTTTTCGGGGGGGCGCAAGAGACCCAGTACTTC.

V gene TRBV5-4 combines with J gene TRBJ1-2; no definite D call. The germline CDR1 and CDR2 sequences are SGHNT and YYREEE (reference sequence). Trimming shortened V by 0 bases and J by 4 bases, and 7 bases separated the two germline ends. The CDR3 is made up of 13 amino acids. CDR3 protein: CASSLDGLYGYTF. The CDR3 DNA sequence: TGTGCCAGCAGCTTGGATGGGCTCTATGGCTACACCTTC.

This chain connects TRBV5-1 to TRBJ1-3; 8 nucleotides line up with TRBD1. CDR1 and CDR2 from the germline V gene are SGHRS and YFSETQ. Germline trimming cut 0 bases from V and 0 bases from J; bases unmatched to any gene: 2. The CDR3 is made up of 16 amino acids. CDR3 protein: CASSLGTGGSGNTIYF. The DNA of the CDR3 is TGCGCCAGCAGCTTGGGAACAGGGGGCTCTGGAAACACCATATATTTT.

The DNA of the CDR3 is TGCGCCAGCCATACCCGGGACAGAAGCACAGATACGCAGTATTTT. It codes for CASHTRDRSTDTQYF. V is TRBV5-1 and J is TRBJ2-3; 7 nucleotides agree with TRBD1. CDR3 size: 15 residues. Trimming cost V 7 bases and J 0 bases; bases outside gene matches: 8. Germline loops: CDR1 SGHRS, CDR2 YFSETQ.

The rearrangement links TRBV6-5 to TRBJ1-2; tentative D call: TRBD1 (5 bases). Germline V CDR1 and CDR2: MNHEY, SVGAGI. The CDR3 has 15 residues. V shed 0 bases and J shed 5 bases, with 13 bases lying between them. The CDR3 nucleotides are TGTGCCAGCAGTTACTCGGGACCGATTTCGTATGGCTACACCTTC. It codes for CASSYSGPISYGYTF.

The rearrangement links TRBV2 to TRBJ2-1, with D perhaps TRBD1 (7 bases). In germline, CDR1 is SNHLY, CDR2 FYNNEI. CDR3 length: 15 amino acids. Trimming cost V 10 bases and J 9 bases, with 25 bases left between them. The CDR3 sequence is CATRLQGGQFGEQFF. CDR3 sequence (DNA): TGTGCCACCCGACTTCAGGGGGGTCAATTTGGTGAGCAGTTCTTC. Supplemented by reference TRBV2 and TRBJ2-1, the full variable domain reads EPEVTQTPSHQVTQMGQEVILRCVPISNHLYFYWYRQILGQKVEFLVSFYNNEISEKSEIFDDQFSVERPDGSNFTLKIRSTKLEDSAMYFCATRLQGGQFGEQFFGPGTRLTVL.

The chain links TRBV19 to TRBJ2-7; D call uncertain. The germline CDR1 and CDR2 sequences are LNHDA and SQIVND (reference sequence). The CDR3 is 12 residues long. Trimming pared 4 bases from V and 5 bases from J, leaving 9 bases between. Here the CDR3 reads CASSTGFNEQYF. The CDR3 DNA is TGTGCCAGTAGTACCGGGTTCAACGAGCAGTACTTC.

This clone was recorded only once. The chain links TRBV13 to TRBJ2-6; tentatively, D is TRBD2 (6 bases). CDR3 length: 19 amino acids. Trimming removed 5 bases from V and 0 bases from J, with 20 bases in between. Germline V gene lookup returns CDR1 PRHDT and CDR2 FYEKMQ (reference sequence). The CDR3 sequence is CASSPPVVADDSGANVLTF. In DNA, the CDR3 is TGTGCCAGCAGCCCCCCGGTGGTAGCGGATGACTCTGGGGCCAACGTCCTGACTTTC.